The 5 T cell receptor beta chains below come from one sample, sequenced in a study of response to subunit inactivated influenza vaccine. TCRdb re-derived calls from the RT-PCR reads in MiXCR, one entry per CDR3 protein. The sample holds hundreds of thousands of distinct CDR3 sequences; less than 20% are singletons and the top ten take under 14%. Sequenced material: PBMCs from blood, taken approximately 12 days after vaccination. These receptor sequences come from a man aged 50-60 years who received an inactivated influenza vaccine.

In this sample, this clonotype turned up many times. The rearrangement uses TRBV12-3 or TRBV12-4 and TRBJ2-5; D possibly corresponds to TRBD1 (5 bases). The CDR3 totals 14 residues. The germline V and J ends were trimmed by 1 base and 1 base, with 7 bases remaining between them. The CDR3 sequence: CASSLGGPQETQYF. CDR3 in DNA: TGTGCCAGCAGTTTAGGGGGCCCCCAAGAGACCCAGTACTTC.

This clonotype was detected a few times. CDR3 in DNA: TGTGCCAGCAGCCTCACACTGGACAGAAAGGGCGTCCAGCAGTACTTC. Amino acid sequence: CASSLTLDRKGVQQYF. The chain combines TRBV3-1 with TRBJ2-7, with D possibly being TRBD1 (6 bases). Trimming removed 4 bases from V and 8 bases from J, with 24 bases in between. CDR3 length equals 16 residues. Germline CDR1 LGHDT, CDR2 YNNKEL (reference sequence).

This clonotype was counted ten times or more. The chain is built from TRBV7-6 and TRBJ2-3; perhaps D is TRBD1 or TRBD2 (6 bases each). The CDR3 loop spans 16 amino acids. Trimming removed 4 bases from V and 2 bases from J, with 16 bases in between. Germline CDR1 and CDR2: SGHVS and FNYEAQ. This CDR3 reads CASSSGASFSTDTQYF. CDR3 DNA: TGTGCCAGCAGCTCGGGGGCCTCTTTTTCCACAGATACGCAGTATTTT.

The chain joins TRBV4-2 to TRBJ2-1; D not resolved. Germline assignment: CDR1 LGHNA and CDR2 YNFKEQ. Trimming removed 0 bases at V and 9 bases at J, with 15 bases between. This CDR3 has 15 residues. CDR3 amino acids: CASSQEGYDWTEQFF. CDR3 sequence (DNA): TGTGCCAGCAGCCAAGAGGGGTATGATTGGACTGAGCAGTTCTTC.

This clonotype was seen a few times. The V call is TRBV7-9, the J call TRBJ1-1, with TRBD1 matching 8 bases. The germline V gene encodes CDR1 SEHNR and CDR2 FQNEAQ (reference sequence). The CDR3 sequence is 15 residues long. J was trimmed by 4 bases and V by 0 bases; bases with no gene match: 4. The CDR3 nucleotides are TGTGCCAGCAGCTTAGCCGGACAGGGAGGCACTGAAGCTTTCTTT. Its translation is CASSLAGQGGTEAFF.